What follows describes a single T cell receptor (beta chain). Its target antigen remains unknown. No much larger clone exists at a distance of one base, and base qualities are not known. The data originate from a study of shared clonotypes between healthy human individuals (dated by TCRdb to the early 2020s). Broadly, across the study: The cohort included three men and a couple of women between 18 and 49 years of age. For each donor, three plates each were used for CD4 naive and CD4 memory, two plates were used for CD8 naive, and one plate was used for CD8 memory. Blood TCR repertoires of roughly five healthy adults were deeply sequenced to estimate repertoire size and the extent of clonotype sharing between individuals. To increase sequencing depth and limit assay-specific biases, different laboratories used diverse techniques to prepare libraries and sequence TCR repertoires. Each donor's leukapheresis produced roughly between about 0.8 and 10 billion PBMCs.

TCR CDR3 regions were amplified from genomic DNA by multiplex PCR using the deep immunoSEQ assay. Extracted genomic DNA from each cell subset was spread evenly across all wells of several immunoSEQ 96-well plates, with each plate serving as a replicate. For sorted subsets, about 200 ng genomic DNA, equal to 30,000 to 35,000 T cell genomes, was loaded into each replicate PCR. Purified libraries were measured with a Qubit 3.0 fluorometer, size-checked on a Bioanalyzer 2100, and measured again with the KAPA Library Quantification kit. Every immunoSEQ 96-well plate was sequenced on a separate single-read 150-cycle Illumina NextSeq 550 flow cell. In the authors' own workflow: The immunoSEQ output contained only junctional sequences without quality scores, so filtering could not match that applied to full-length reads. To assign V/J genes and CDR3, sequences were annotated against IMGT germline references using PyIR, a Python wrapper for IgBLAST v1.9. Reads with weak V/J assignments (E-value above 1e-6), missing CDR3, stop codons, out-of-frame junctions, or ambiguous translated residues were removed. V3J clonotypes were defined as sequences sharing an identical inferred V gene, J gene, and CDR3 amino acid sequence. Percentage overlap between repertoires was computed as shared unique clonotypes divided by the size of the smaller repertoire. Repertoire richness was assessed with RTK rarefaction, the Chao1 estimator, and Recon v2.1 estimates of unobserved clonotypes. Generation probabilities were computed with OLGA for all TCRbeta clonotypes obtained by the gDNA method from a handful of donors. TCRdb retrieved this table from immuneACCESS and kept in-frame rearrangements only. Not all clones are present; in checked studies, unresolved V genes account for under half, and no reason is known for the remainder. The V and J calls and clone size are taken from that table; D and trimming were inferred from the DNA. This sample is represented by fewer than 2.5 million clones; 93% of them were singletons. About 0.38% of the sample goes to the ten largest clones.

The germline V gene supplies CDR1 SGHVS and CDR2 FQNEAQ. Unmatched junction bases come to 8, with V trimmed by 2 bases and J by 5 bases. Including cysteine and phenylalanine, the CDR3 has 15 amino acids. Kept here is only the CDR3 DNA, which spans 45 bases and is read in frame from base 1. General conclusions and limits of the study: Across a handful of donors, about 5.2% of naive CD4, 3% to 4% of naive CD8, about 2.3% of memory CD4, and about 0.4% of memory CD8 clonotypes were shared. Incomplete sequencing was indicated by rarefaction of sorted-subset datasets, despite the large sequencing depth. Compared with non-shared clonotypes, clonotypes shared by all four sorted-subset donors had higher generation probabilities. Because the study included only a small number of donors, the genetic and exposure-history diversity represented was limited. Sampling was restricted to blood, and TCR repertoires in tissue are likely to differ from TCR repertoires in blood. Pairwise subsampling indicated that sequencing depth was expected to affect the degree of clonotype sharing among donors. Estimated clonotype richness was generally larger for naive than for memory subsets.

Donors were healthy HIV-negative adults with no recently reported acute infections or vaccinations. Every donor was a Caucasian adult living in Nashville, Tennessee, USA. Magnetic negative selection was used to enrich CD4+ T cells, after which naive cells were positively selected on CD45RA and the negative fraction became the memory subset. Blood was obtained by leukapheresis, after which PBMCs were separated by Ficoll-Histopaque density gradient centrifugation and cryopreserved in liquid nitrogen vapor phase. Purity and quantity of every magnetically sorted T cell population were checked by analytical flow cytometry. Each sorted fraction had its genomic DNA isolated and then quantified by UV absorbance on a Nanodrop 2000c.

Sequenced material: naive CD4+ T cells from PBMCs. The cell subset or site label, as the study defines it: CD45RA+ positively selected. The clonotype comes from a man younger than 35 in good health. Some clones in this sample may be carry-over from other donors' samples. The chain couples TRBV7-8 to TRBJ2-7; the junction holds 8 bases that match TRBD2. The nucleotide sequence is TGTGCCAGCAGCTTAACGGGAGGGAAATCTGACGAGCAGTACTTC. It is translated as CASSLTGGKSDEQYF.